Below, 7 T cell receptor beta chains from the same sample are listed, as sequenced in a study of shared clonotypes between healthy human individuals. Produced via immunoSEQ multiplex PCR; TCRdb's table is partial and in-frame only. Of about 2 million clones listed, over 85% are singletons. Cells designated naive CD8 were CD45RO-negative and were positively selected for CCR7, with terminally differentiated effector memory CD45RA+ cells excluded. The sample taken for sequencing was naive CD8+ T cells sorted from blood. These receptors were obtained from a man between 18 and 29 years old in good health.

This chain connects TRBV7-8 to TRBJ2-7; possibly TRBD2 for D (6 bases). V was trimmed by 10 bases and J by 5 bases, leaving 18 bases between them. The CDR3 runs 13 residues. Germline CDR1 and CDR2: SGHVS and FQNEAQ. The CDR3 is CAILGGAGDEQYF. The CDR3 DNA sequence: TGTGCCATCTTGGGGGGTGCCGGAGACGAGCAGTACTTC.

This chain uses TRBV6-5 with TRBJ1-2, with 8 nucleotides matching TRBD1. This CDR3 spans 15 amino acids. Germline V gene data show CDR1 as MNHEY and CDR2 as SVGAGI. J was trimmed by 0 bases and V by 4 bases; bases with no gene match: 4. DNA of the CDR3: TGTGCCAGCAGTTTCCTGGACAGGGCTAACTATGGCTACACCTTC. Its protein product is CASSFLDRANYGYTF.

The V call is TRBV27, the J call TRBJ2-3; TRBD2 agrees at 8 bases. Trimming cost V 5 bases and J 2 bases; bases outside gene matches: 15. Germline values: CDR1 MNHEY, CDR2 SMNVEV (reference sequence). This CDR3 has 18 amino acids. CDR3 sequence (DNA): TGTGCCAGCAGTCCCTTGACCTCGGGGGGGCCTAACACAGATACGCAGTATTTT. Its protein product is CASSPLTSGGPNTDTQYF.

The chain has TRBV19 and TRBJ1-2, with TRBD1 identical over 7 bases. V lost 8 bases, J lost 4 bases, and 13 bases stayed unmatched. There are 15 residues in the CDR3. Germline CDR1 and CDR2: LNHDA and SQIVND (reference sequence). Here the CDR3 DNA reads TGTGCCAGTGAAATAAGGGGGCCGCGGGGCTATGGCTACACCTTC. This encodes CASEIRGPRGYGYTF.

This chain joins TRBV27 and TRBJ2-7; 9 positions agree with TRBD1. The V segment lost 10 bases and the J segment 2 bases; nucleotides outside the gene matches: 6. Germline V lookup: CDR1 MNHEY, CDR2 SMNVEV (reference sequence). CDR3 size: 13 residues. DNA for the CDR3: TGTGCCACCAGAGGGACAGGGACCTACGAGCAGTACTTC. Protein product: CATRGTGTYEQYF.

The rearrangement joins TRBV5-6 to TRBJ1-2; 8 bases match TRBD1. V trimming: 3 bases; J trimming: 12 bases; junction bases outside the gene matches: 7. Germline loops: CDR1 SGHDT, CDR2 YYEEEE. The CDR3 consists of 12 residues. The CDR3 protein is CASSSQGAEHTF. The CDR3 DNA sequence: TGTGCCAGCAGCTCCCAGGGGGCGGAACACACCTTC.

The chain employs TRBV19 and TRBJ1-1; a possible D gene is TRBD1 (5 bases). The germline V gene encodes CDR1 LNHDA and CDR2 SQIVND (reference sequence). The CDR3 extends over 17 amino acids. Trimming pared 5 bases from V and 5 bases from J, leaving 24 bases between. CDR3 coding DNA: TGTGCCAGTAGTCCCCGTTGGGACTCAAGACGAGGGACTGAAGCTTTCTTT. Protein product: CASSPRWDSRRGTEAFF.